In its sample, the clone carrying this T cell receptor beta chain was seen many times. The antigen is not known. Arm-PCR of CDR3 regions with iRepertoire HTBI primers generated TCR beta libraries. Using its own MiXCR run on the multiplex PCR reads, TCRdb lists one record per CDR3 protein. Of some 340,000 distinct CDR3 sequences in the sample, about 23% were seen once. This sample's time point: persistent/refractory GD, antithyroid drugs over 5 years with positive TRAb. Extracted RNA from PBMCs served as the source of the TCR library. This sample stems from a study of regulatory T cells in long-lasting Graves disease. This CDR3 contains 15 residues. Germline V lookup: CDR1 MNHNS, CDR2 SASEGT. The ends lost 5 bases at V and 3 bases at J; junction bases unmatched: 8. General study results and limits: Relative to newly diagnosed Graves' patients, persistent ones had lower TCR diversity.

This clonotype was sampled from a woman aged 40 to 55 with Graves disease. The chain employs TRBV6-1 and TRBJ2-7; 9 nucleotides align to TRBD2. Sequenced here: peripheral blood mononuclear cells (PBMCs), sampled when the disease was refractory, from a patient treated with antithyroid drugs. CDR3 in DNA: TGTGCCAGCAGTCGCCTTGGCGGGAGGGTCTACGAGCAGTACTTC. Protein product: CASSRLGGRVYEQYF.